The 23 T cell receptor beta chains below were found in one sample sequenced in a study of blood T cell repertoires in COVID-19. Generated by immunoSEQ multiplex PCR, the TCRdb table keeps only in-frame clones and is missing some. The data hold a few hundred thousand clones, with approximately 89% observed a single time. Sequencing used peripheral blood. These receptors were collected from a woman aged 60-70 years with COVID-19, enrolled during active disease.

This clone appeared a single time. The CDR3 here is CSVEGTGNDGYTF. Here the CDR3 DNA reads TGCAGCGTTGAAGGGACAGGGAACGATGGCTACACCTTC. J is TRBJ1-2 and V is TRBV29-1, with 8 bases fitting TRBD1. With V trimmed by 1 base and J by 6 bases, 4 bases remained unmatched. Germline CDR1 is SQVTM and CDR2 is ANQGSEA. The CDR3 runs to 13 residues.

The chain links TRBV5-1 to TRBJ1-2; maybe TRBD1 (5 bases). This CDR3 has 14 amino acids. Germline CDR1 SGHRS, CDR2 YFSETQ. Trimming took 4 bases from V and 5 from J, leaving 15 bases between them. The CDR3 nucleotides read TGCGCCAGCAGCCAAACGACAGCGAATTATGGCTACACCTTC. As protein: CASSQTTANYGYTF.

V gene TRBV5-1 combines with J gene TRBJ1-6; 7 positions match TRBD1. Trimming at V came to 5 bases and at J to 6 bases, leaving 8 bases not matched to a gene. The CDR3 totals 15 residues. Germline loops: CDR1 SGHRS, CDR2 YFSETQ. CDR3 nucleotide sequence: TGCGCCAGCAGGTCCACAGGGGAGATTAATTCACCCCTCCACTTT. Its protein product is CASRSTGEINSPLHF.

J is TRBJ1-1 and V is TRBV30; 11 bases align to TRBD1. The J segment lost 6 bases and the V segment lost 4 bases, leaving 4 bases of the junction unmatched. The CDR3 totals 13 residues. Looked up from germline, CDR1 is GTSNPN and CDR2 is SVGIG (reference sequence). CDR3 region: CAWTGQGDAEAFF. Here the CDR3 DNA reads TGTGCCTGGACGGGACAGGGGGACGCTGAAGCTTTCTTT.

The chain uses TRBV3-1 (or the pseudogene TRBV3-2) and TRBJ1-5, with D tentatively TRBD1 (6 bases). CDR1 and CDR2 (germline): LGHDT, YNNKEL (reference sequence). V lost 0 bases to trimming and J lost 2 bases, with 11 bases between them. The CDR3 is made up of 16 amino acids. The CDR3 here is CASSQEGGTGNQPQHF. CDR3 in DNA: TGTGCCAGCAGCCAAGAAGGGGGAACGGGCAATCAGCCCCAGCATTTT.

J is TRBJ1-2 and V is TRBV19; 10 nucleotides align to TRBD1. The germline V gene has CDR1 LNHDA and CDR2 SQIVND (reference sequence). Unmatched junction bases numbered 3, after V lost 2 bases and J lost 3 bases. The CDR3 spans 15 residues. CDR3 protein: CASSILGTGDYGYTF. Written as DNA, the CDR3 is TGTGCCAGTAGTATACTCGGGACAGGGGACTATGGCTACACCTTC.

The gene calls are TRBV5-1 and TRBJ1-3, with D maybe TRBD1 (5 bases). CDR3 size: 14 residues. V lost 2 bases and J 1 base, leaving 7 bases between the germline ends. CDR1 is SGHRS, CDR2 YFSETQ, per germline. CDR3 in DNA: TGCGCCAGCAGCTTCGGGGGGTCTGGAAACACCATATATTTT. It is translated as CASSFGGSGNTIYF.

The gene calls are TRBV10-3 and TRBJ2-1; possibly TRBD1 for D (5 bases). Germline assignment: CDR1 ENHRY and CDR2 SYGVKD. The length of the CDR3 is 13 residues. Between the trimmed V and J ends, which lost 10 bases and 0 bases, there was a span of 10 bases. The CDR3 nucleotides are TGTGCCAGCGGACAACTCTCCTACAATGAGCAGTTCTTC. It is translated as CASGQLSYNEQFF.

The gene calls are TRBV11-2 and TRBJ2-7; D is undetermined. The CDR3 loop spans 14 amino acids. Germline assignment: CDR1 SGHAT and CDR2 FQNNGV. V was clipped by 5 bases and J by 2 bases, with 13 bases between them. The CDR3 loop is CASSHGPKTYEQYF. For the CDR3, the DNA is TGTGCCAGCAGCCATGGGCCGAAAACCTACGAGCAGTACTTC.

This chain links TRBV5-1 with TRBJ1-4; TRBD1 matches at 7 bases. The CDR3 is 17 amino acids. Germline V lookup: CDR1 SGHRS, CDR2 YFSETQ. With V trimmed by 0 bases and J by 3 bases, 8 bases remained unmatched. CDR3 nucleotide sequence: TGCGCCAGCAGCTTGGGGACAGGACGGGCGTCTAATGAAAAACTGTTTTTT. Encoded protein: CASSLGTGRASNEKLFF.

In this sample, this clone turned up a few times. The chain has TRBV27 and TRBJ2-7; D may be TRBD1 (5 bases). The V gene's germline CDR1 is MNHEY and CDR2 SMNVEV (reference sequence). The V and J ends lost 2 bases and 5 bases respectively, with 13 bases between them. This CDR3 is 14 amino acids long. CDR3 in DNA: TGTGCCAGCAGTTTAGGGGCAGGGATCAACGAGCAGTACTTC. As protein: CASSLGAGINEQYF.

The V call is TRBV13, the J call TRBJ2-7; D is ambiguous. From germline, CDR1 is PRHDT and CDR2 FYEKMQ (reference sequence). The length of the CDR3 is 12 residues. V lost 8 bases and J 1 base, leaving 9 bases between the germline ends. The CDR3 region has the DNA TGTGCCAGCGGGCCTTCTTCCTACGAGCAGTACTTC. Amino acid sequence: CASGPSSYEQYF. Using reference TRBV13 and TRBJ2-7 for the parts outside the CDR3, the full variable domain is AAGVIQSPRHLIKEKRETATLKCYPIPRHDTVYWYQQGPGQDPQFLISFYEKMQSDKGSIPDRFSAQQFSDYHSELNMSSLELGDSALYFCASGPSSYEQYFGPGTRLTVT.

V usage is TRBV28 and J usage is TRBJ1-5; TRBD1 agrees at 7 bases. Germline V lookup: CDR1 MDHEN, CDR2 SYDVKM. Trimming at V came to 6 bases and at J to 0 bases, leaving 11 bases not matched to a gene. CDR3 length equals 17 residues. CDR3 sequence reads: CASSPRQGRASNQPQHF. The DNA of the CDR3 is TGTGCCAGCAGCCCACGACAGGGCAGGGCTAGCAATCAGCCCCAGCATTTT.

V and J are TRBV2 and TRBJ1-4, with 8 positions matching TRBD1. CDR3 length: 15 amino acids. Losses at the gene ends were 6 bases for V and 0 bases for J; bases not matched to a gene: 3. CDR1 and CDR2 (germline): SNHLY, FYNNEI. The CDR3, as DNA: TGTGCCAGCAGAGAGACAGGGGCAACTAATGAAAAACTGTTTTTT. Encoded protein: CASRETGATNEKLFF.

This clone was picked up a small number of times. V usage is TRBV5-1 and J usage is TRBJ2-7; D ambiguous. The V end was cut by 2 bases, the J end by 5 bases, with 8 bases between. The CDR3 has 12 amino acids. CDR1 SGHRS and CDR2 YFSETQ come from the germline V gene. In nucleotides, the CDR3 is TGCGCCAGCAGCTTTGTCCCCAACGAGCAGTACTTC. Translating gives CASSFVPNEQYF.

The chain recombines TRBV5-1 with TRBJ2-1; 9 bases line up with TRBD1. The germline V gene encodes CDR1 SGHRS and CDR2 YFSETQ. There are 14 residues in the CDR3. V gave up 5 bases and J gave up 8 bases; unmatched junction bases: 8. This CDR3 is CASRMKDRGYEQFF. DNA of the CDR3: TGCGCCAGCAGAATGAAGGACAGGGGCTATGAGCAGTTCTTC.

This rearrangement joins TRBV5-4 to TRBJ2-1, with D possibly being TRBD2 (7 bases). The CDR3 is made up of 13 amino acids. The germline V and J ends were trimmed by 2 bases and 7 bases, with 10 bases remaining between them. Germline V gene lookup returns CDR1 SGHNT and CDR2 YYREEE (reference sequence). Here the CDR3 reads CASSLRGGNEQFF. DNA for the CDR3: TGTGCCAGCAGCTTAAGGGGGGGGAATGAGCAGTTCTTC.

The rearrangement joins TRBV7-9 to TRBJ2-1, with 8 bases identical to TRBD2. J lost 4 bases, V lost 4 bases, and 6 bases had no gene match. Looked up from germline, CDR1 is SEHNR and CDR2 is FQNEAQ (reference sequence). This CDR3 comprises 15 residues. CDR3 DNA: TGTGCCAGCAGCTCCGTCCAGCGGGGGTACAATGAGCAGTTCTTC. Translation: CASSSVQRGYNEQFF.

This rearrangement joins TRBV2 to TRBJ2-6, with D unclear. The CDR3 is 13 residues long. Trimming shortened V by 4 bases and J by 2 bases, and 3 bases separated the two germline ends. Looked up from germline, CDR1 is SNHLY and CDR2 is FYNNEI. The CDR3 sequence is CASSGTGANVLTF. The DNA of the CDR3 is TGTGCCAGCAGTGGTACTGGGGCCAACGTCCTGACTTTC.

The chain couples TRBV30 to TRBJ1-3; D unresolved. Germline V gene data show CDR1 as GTSNPN and CDR2 as SVGIG (reference sequence). Trimming stripped 5 bases from V and 2 bases from J, with 10 bases between. This CDR3 region has 13 residues. The CDR3 loop reads CAWGGLAGNTIYF. The CDR3 nucleotides are TGTGCCTGGGGCGGACTAGCTGGAAACACCATATATTTT.

V is TRBV28 and J is TRBJ1-5; tentative D call: TRBD1 (6 bases). The CDR3 spans 14 residues. Trimming removed 6 bases from V and 3 bases from J, with 12 bases in between. The germline gives CDR1 MDHEN, CDR2 SYDVKM. CDR3 residues: CASRVTGNNQPQHF. The CDR3 coding sequence is TGTGCCAGCAGGGTCACAGGGAACAATCAGCCCCAGCATTTT.

The CDR3 region has the DNA TGCGCCAGCAGGGTGACAGATGGGGCCAACGTCCTGACTTTC. Its translation: CASRVTDGANVLTF. The rearrangement uses TRBV5-1 and TRBJ2-6; maybe TRBD1 (5 bases). V lost 5 bases and J 3 bases, leaving 9 bases between the germline ends. CDR1 is SGHRS and CDR2 is YFSETQ in the germline V gene. CDR3 length: 14 residues. The full variable domain, its missing parts supplied by reference TRBV5-1 and TRBJ2-6, is KAGVTQTPRYLIKTRGQQVTLSCSPISGHRSVSWYQQTPGQGLQFLFEYFSETQRNKGNFPGRFSGRQFSNSRSEMNVSTLELGDSALYLCASRVTDGANVLTFGAGSRLTVL.

The V and J genes are TRBV11-2 and TRBJ2-3; tentative D call: TRBD1 (6 bases). V was shortened by 1 base and J by 6 bases, with 8 bases between the two germline ends. The CDR3 loop spans 13 amino acids. Germline loops: CDR1 SGHAT, CDR2 FQNNGV. The CDR3 here is CASSLGQADTQYF. The DNA for the CDR3 is TGTGCCAGCAGCTTAGGACAGGCCGATACGCAGTATTTT.